The rows below give T cell receptor beta chains drawn from one sample of a study of OX40 agonist ivuxolimab in advanced cancers. This table comes from immunoSEQ multiplex PCR, and its TCRdb copy is limited to in-frame clones, with some not included. The sample yields approximately 70,000 clones, almost 90% seen once. This specimen was CD4+ or CD8+ T cells sorted from blood, taken in a trial of the OX40 agonist ivuxolimab. The source is an adult with an advanced solid tumor such as melanoma, head and neck, liver or kidney cancer. Each CDR3 is given with its conserved first and last residue. The order of the fields is CDR3 protein, V gene, J gene.

CDR3: CASSQRLAARAKNIQYF
V: TRBV4-2
J: TRBJ2-4

CDR3: CASSSGAGNYGYTF
V: TRBV28
J: TRBJ1-2

CDR3: CASRGTGGDEQFF
V: TRBV28
J: TRBJ2-1

CDR3: CASSFGGPGGPEQYF
V: TRBV5-4
J: TRBJ2-7

CDR3: CASSFSGNHYEQYF
V: TRBV5-6
J: TRBJ2-7

CDR3: CASSPLSGRRADTQYF
V: TRBV18
J: TRBJ2-3

CDR3: CASSKQGVETQYF
V: TRBV19
J: TRBJ2-5

CDR3: CASSEAGGGNSPLHF
V: TRBV2
J: TRBJ1-6

CDR3: CASSSASGTYNEQFF
V: TRBV5-1
J: TRBJ2-1

CDR3: CASSFRELDTQYF
V: TRBV7-2
J: TRBJ2-3

CDR3: CASSPNGVGETQYF
V: TRBV5-1
J: TRBJ2-5

CDR3: CASSYSTEQETQYF
V: TRBV6-6
J: TRBJ2-5

CDR3: CASSRGSIGNTIYF
V: TRBV6-5
J: TRBJ1-3

CDR3: CASSQAWQQFF
V: TRBV6-1
J: TRBJ2-1

CDR3: CASTPGTSGPTGELFF
V: TRBV10-2
J: TRBJ2-2

CDR3: CASRESGSADTQYF
V: TRBV5-1
J: TRBJ2-3

CDR3: CASSSLAGGNTGELFF
V: TRBV5-1
J: TRBJ2-2

CDR3: CAISEEISYEQYF
V: TRBV10-3
J: TRBJ2-7

CDR3: CAWKGGPNEKLFF
V: TRBV30
J: TRBJ1-4

CDR3: CASSANSYEQYF
V: TRBV10-1
J: TRBJ2-7

CDR3: CASSPSGGANTGELFF
V: TRBV7-2
J: TRBJ2-2

CDR3: CAWSSSDRVYNSPLHF
V: TRBV30
J: TRBJ1-6

CDR3: CASSIDRSNTIYF
V: TRBV19
J: TRBJ1-3

CDR3: CASSLGHSNQPQHF
V: TRBV28
J: TRBJ1-5

CDR3: CASSEMTGPTEAFF
V: TRBV5-4
J: TRBJ1-1

CDR3: CASSSRDRTYEQYF
V: TRBV19
J: TRBJ2-7

CDR3: CASSKTRTAGEKLFF
V: TRBV27
J: TRBJ1-4

CDR3: CAIRGTGGGTDTQYF
V: TRBV10-3
J: TRBJ2-3

CDR3: CASSLESVQETQYF
V: TRBV5-1
J: TRBJ2-5

CDR3: CASSPGGGGEQYF
V: TRBV7-9
J: NA

CDR3: CASSSRTGGYEQYF
V: TRBV5-4
J: TRBJ2-7

CDR3: CASNPRSGGNEQFF
V: TRBV5-6
J: TRBJ2-1

CDR3: CASSRTSGGVIEQFF
V: TRBV19
J: TRBJ2-1

CDR3: CASSLDVDQPQHF
V: TRBV7-6
J: TRBJ1-5

CDR3: CASSLGQTNFYEQYF
V: TRBV5-4
J: TRBJ2-7

CDR3: CASSSSGTGYGYTF
V: TRBV7-9
J: TRBJ1-2

CDR3: CASSDRGRDEKLFF
V: TRBV28
J: TRBJ1-4

CDR3: CASSSTVNYGELFF
V: TRBV11-2
J: TRBJ2-2